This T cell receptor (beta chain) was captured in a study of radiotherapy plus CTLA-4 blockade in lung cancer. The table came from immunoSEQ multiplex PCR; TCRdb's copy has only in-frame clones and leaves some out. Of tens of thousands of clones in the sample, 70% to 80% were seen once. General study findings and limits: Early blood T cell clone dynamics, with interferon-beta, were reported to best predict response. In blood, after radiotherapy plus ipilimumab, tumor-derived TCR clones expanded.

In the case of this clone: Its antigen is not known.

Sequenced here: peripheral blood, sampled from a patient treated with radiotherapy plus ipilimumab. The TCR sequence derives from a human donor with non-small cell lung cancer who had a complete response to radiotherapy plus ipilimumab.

CDR3 loop: CASSPTGGAYTGELFF. The CDR3 coding sequence is TGTGCCAGCTCACCCACAGGGGGCGCGTACACCGGGGAGCTGTTTTTT. The chain has TRBV18 and TRBJ2-2; 9 bases map to TRBD1. V gave up 3 bases and J gave up 3 bases; unmatched junction bases: 5. The CDR3 length is 16 residues. Germline values: CDR1 KGHSH, CDR2 LQKENI.